The next 20 T cell receptor beta chains were all read from a single sample in a study of cytomegalovirus exposure and HLA in healthy donors. PCR amplification relied on 60 Vbeta primers (plus 13 Jbeta primers). The table came from immunoSEQ multiplex PCR; TCRdb's copy has only in-frame clones and leaves some out. The sample lists 100,000 or so clones, around 84% occurring once. The sample was PBMCs. The origin of the receptors is a man aged 25-45 years in good health and CMV-seronegative.

The gene calls are TRBV28 and TRBJ1-1; D might be TRBD1 (5 bases). Germline V lookup: CDR1 MDHEN, CDR2 SYDVKM. V lost 5 bases, J lost 0 bases, and 10 bases lay in between. The CDR3 is 14 amino acids. CDR3 sequence: CASSTGGVNTEAFF. CDR3 sequence (DNA): TGTGCCAGCAGTACCGGGGGGGTGAACACTGAAGCTTTCTTT.

The chain uses TRBV7-9 and TRBJ1-4; 10 bases match TRBD1. After removal of 2 bases from V and 8 bases from J, the junction contained 11 bases not matched to a gene. Germline assignment: CDR1 SEHNR and CDR2 FQNEAQ (reference sequence). The CDR3 length is 17 residues. The CDR3: CASSLSAGQGIREKLFF. For the CDR3, the DNA is TGTGCCAGCAGCTTAAGTGCGGGACAGGGGATCAGGGAAAAACTGTTTTTT.

This chain connects TRBV5-1 to TRBJ2-3; 9 bases align to TRBD2. The CDR3 has 16 amino acids. V shed 0 bases and J 4 bases; nucleotides not matched to a gene: 6. CDR1 SGHRS and CDR2 YFSETQ come from the germline V gene. CDR3 region: CASSLAFSGSADTQYF. The CDR3 coding sequence is TGCGCCAGCAGCTTGGCCTTTAGCGGGAGCGCAGATACGCAGTATTTT.

The V gene is TRBV5-1, the J gene TRBJ2-3; possible D gene TRBD1, 7 bases. This CDR3 spans 15 amino acids. Deletions cut 4 bases from V and 6 bases from J, with 18 bases between. The germline gives CDR1 SGHRS, CDR2 YFSETQ. CDR3 in DNA: TGCGCCAGCAGCAGGGACTGGACAGGCTCTGATACGCAGTATTTT. It encodes CASSRDWTGSDTQYF.

This rearrangement joins TRBV19 to TRBJ2-2, with TRBD2 as a possible D gene (5 bases). V lost 7 bases and J lost 5, with 14 bases in between. The CDR3 has 14 amino acids. In germline, CDR1 is LNHDA, CDR2 SQIVND (reference sequence). The CDR3 bases are TGTGCCAGTAAGCTGGCTCCGGGGACCGGGGAGCTGTTTTTT. Translation: CASKLAPGTGELFF. Filled out from reference TRBV19 and TRBJ2-2, the complete variable domain reads DGGITQSPKYLFRKEGQNVTLSCEQNLNHDAMYWYRQDPGQGLRLIYYSQIVNDFQKGDIAEGYSVSREKKESFPLTVTSAQKNPTAFYLCASKLAPGTGELFFGEGSRLTVL.

CDR3 region: CASRGLAGTELFF. The CDR3 DNA reads TGCGCCAGCAGAGGACTAGCGGGGACGGAGCTGTTTTTT. The chain employs TRBV4-3 and TRBJ2-2; the match to TRBD2 covers 12 bases. The CDR3 loop spans 13 amino acids. The V gene's germline CDR1 is LGHNA and CDR2 YSLEER. J was trimmed by 10 bases and V by 6 bases; bases with no gene match: 3.

The chain combines TRBV28 with TRBJ1-5; D remains unclear. Germline CDR1 reads MDHEN; CDR2 reads SYDVKM. This CDR3 has 12 amino acids. The V end lost 3 bases, the J end lost 5 bases, and 5 bases lay between the germline ends. The CDR3 loop reads CASSLRDQPQHF. The CDR3 DNA is TGTGCCAGCAGTTTGCGGGATCAGCCCCAGCATTTT.

The chain couples TRBV10-1 to TRBJ2-3, with 8 bases lining up with TRBD2. CDR3 length equals 16 residues. J was trimmed by 6 bases and V by 8 bases; bases with no gene match: 16. Germline CDR1 reads WNHNN; CDR2 reads SYGVQD (reference sequence). The CDR3 is CASAKGTGTRVDTQYF. CDR3 DNA: TGCGCCAGCGCCAAGGGAACCGGGACTAGGGTGGATACGCAGTATTTT.

The CDR3 protein is CASSAGTGGPKTEAFF. Here the CDR3 DNA reads TGTGCCAGCAGCGCAGGGACAGGGGGTCCGAAGACTGAAGCTTTCTTT. J is TRBJ1-1 and V is TRBV9; the match to TRBD1 covers 11 bases. J gave up 5 bases and V 3 bases, and 9 bases lay outside the gene matches. The CDR3 loop spans 16 amino acids. Per the germline V gene, CDR1 is SGDLS and CDR2 is YYNGEE. Using reference TRBV9 and TRBJ1-1 for the parts outside the CDR3, the full variable domain is DSGVTQTPKHLITATGQRVTLRCSPRSGDLSVYWYQQSLDQGLQFLIQYYNGEERAKGNILERFSAQQFPDLHSELNLSSLELGDSALYFCASSAGTGGPKTEAFFGQGTRLTVV.

This clone showed up just a few times. The CDR3 spells CASSLSGRNEQYF. In nucleotides, the CDR3 is TGTGCCAGCAGTTTATCGGGCCGGAACGAGCAGTACTTC. The chain combines TRBV27 with TRBJ2-7, with D unclear. The germline V and J ends were trimmed by 0 bases and 5 bases, with 8 bases remaining between them. Germline loops: CDR1 MNHEY, CDR2 SMNVEV (reference sequence). The CDR3 consists of 13 residues.

The chain carries TRBV4-3 and TRBJ1-2; weak D call: TRBD1 (6 bases). The V end lost 4 bases, the J end lost 3 bases, and 15 bases lay between the germline ends. This CDR3 contains 15 residues. The germline gives CDR1 LGHNA, CDR2 YSLEER. The CDR3 is CASSPLGGADYGYTF. The CDR3 nucleotides read TGCGCCAGCAGCCCCCTCGGGGGGGCCGACTATGGCTACACCTTC.

The V gene is TRBV6-5, the J gene TRBJ2-4, with 9 bases identical to TRBD2. CDR3 size: 16 residues. J lost 1 base, V lost 2 bases, and 3 bases had no gene match. Germline V gives CDR1 MNHEY, CDR2 SVGAGI. The CDR3 bases are TGTGCCAGCAGTTACCGGAGCGGGGGGGCCAAAAACATTCAGTACTTC. Amino acid sequence: CASSYRSGGAKNIQYF.

The chain has TRBV9 and TRBJ2-5, with 7 bases that match TRBD2. The DNA end favors TRBJ2-7, so the J call may be wrong. The CDR3 runs 15 residues. Per the germline V gene, CDR1 is SGDLS and CDR2 is YYNGEE. In DNA form, the CDR3 reads TGTGCCAGCAGCTCGTCAGCGGGGAGGACTGCCGAGCAGTACTTC. Its translation is CASSSSAGRTAEQYF.

This clone has only a few counts. Additional DNA sequences in this sample encode the identical CDR3. The genes are TRBV14 and TRBJ2-1; no clear D. Germline assignment: CDR1 SGHDN and CDR2 FVKESK. This CDR3 region has 16 residues. V shed 0 bases and J shed 1 base, with 10 bases lying between them. The CDR3 sequence is CASSQDPADSYNEQFF. DNA of the CDR3: TGTGCCAGCAGCCAAGATCCGGCGGATTCCTACAATGAGCAGTTCTTC.

V usage is TRBV7-4 and J usage is TRBJ2-7; D is perhaps TRBD2 (5 bases). V was pared by 5 bases and J by 5 bases, with 16 bases between. There are 14 residues in the CDR3. Germline CDR1 reads SGHVT; CDR2 reads SQSDAQ. CDR3 sequence: CASSPGPGLNEQYF. The CDR3 nucleotides read TGTGCCAGCAGCCCCGGGCCGGGGTTGAACGAGCAGTACTTC.

The CDR3 DNA reads TGTGCCAGCAGTGACGACTACTACGAGCAGTACTTC. Translating it yields CASSDDYYEQYF. This chain links TRBV2 with TRBJ2-7; TRBD2 might be the D (5 bases). This CDR3 spans 12 amino acids. Germline V CDR1 and CDR2: SNHLY, FYNNEI. Trimming took off 3 bases at V and 3 bases at J, with 6 bases between the two ends.

The rearrangement links TRBV6-6 to TRBJ2-4; possibly TRBD2 for D (6 bases). The CDR3 contains 14 residues. V lost 5 bases, J lost 0 bases, and 8 bases lay in between. The germline V gene encodes CDR1 MNHNY and CDR2 SVGAGI (reference sequence). The CDR3 DNA reads as TGTGCCAGCAGTGTGGGACTAGCCAAAAACATTCAGTACTTC. It translates to CASSVGLAKNIQYF.

V and J are TRBV28 and TRBJ2-5; 10 bases match TRBD2. Germline CDR1 is MDHEN and CDR2 is SYDVKM. The junction had 10 bases not matched to a gene; V was cut back by 4 bases and J by 5 bases. The CDR3 spans 16 residues. The CDR3 region is CASSSPIAGGAETQYF. As DNA, the CDR3 is TGTGCCAGCAGTTCCCCAATAGCGGGGGGAGCCGAGACCCAGTACTTC.

The chain employs TRBV18 and TRBJ1-4, with a tentative D call TRBD1 (5 bases). The V end was cut by 1 base, the J end by 3 bases, with 12 bases between. Germline V lookup: CDR1 KGHSH, CDR2 LQKENI. CDR3 length equals 16 residues. CDR3 sequence reads: CASSPRAGKANEKLFF. CDR3 sequence (DNA): TGTGCCAGCTCACCACGCGCAGGGAAGGCTAATGAAAAACTGTTTTTT. The variable domain in full, with the rest retrieved from reference TRBV18 and TRBJ1-4, is NAGVMQNPRHLVRRRGQEARLRCSPMKGHSHVYWYRQLPEEGLKFMVYLQKENIIDESGMPKERFSAEFPKEGPSILRIQQVVRGDSAAYFCASSPRAGKANEKLFFGSGTQLSVL.

V gene TRBV6-1 combines with J gene TRBJ2-5; D might be TRBD1 (5 bases). The germline gives CDR1 MNHNS, CDR2 SASEGT. V shed 5 bases and J shed 2 bases, with 12 bases lying between them. CDR3 length: 14 amino acids. The CDR3 loop reads CASSKVTAQETQYF. DNA of the CDR3: TGTGCCAGCAGTAAAGTGACAGCACAAGAGACCCAGTACTTC.